Presented here are 2 T cell receptor beta chains from one specimen sequenced in a study of regulatory T cells in long-lasting Graves disease. Specified time point: newly diagnosed GD, antithyroid drugs for less than 3 months. The authors made the TCR library using RNA they extracted from PBMCs. CDR3-region Arm-PCR and iRepertoire HTBI primers produced the TCR beta libraries. TCRdb passed the multiplex PCR reads through MiXCR, listing each CDR3 protein once. The sample lists more than 300,000 distinct CDR3 sequences; 12% were seen once. Another study also made use of these data, one on T cells in Graves' hyperthyroidism and ophthalmopathy.

The sequences come from peripheral blood mononuclear cells (PBMCs), collected at new diagnosis, from a patient treated with antithyroid drugs. The source of these receptors is a woman between 18 and 29 years old with Graves disease.

In this sample, this clonotype turned up many times. V and J are TRBV4-1 and TRBJ1-1; D call uncertain. Germline V CDR1 and CDR2: MGHRA, YSYEKL. Trimming removed 0 bases from V and 5 bases from J, with 7 bases in between. The CDR3 is 13 amino acids. The DNA of the CDR3 is TGCGCCAGCAGCCAAGAGCATAGGACTGAAGCTTTCTTT. It translates to CASSQEHRTEAFF.

In its sample, this clonotype was seen a few times. The rearrangement links TRBV10-3 to TRBJ1-5, with 8 bases identical to TRBD1. Germline CDR1 and CDR2: ENHRY and SYGVKD. V lost 6 bases, J lost 6 bases, and 4 bases stayed unmatched. There are 13 residues in the CDR3. CDR3 region: CAIRDTGGQPQHF. The CDR3 bases are TGTGCCATCAGGGACACAGGGGGTCAGCCCCAGCATTTT.